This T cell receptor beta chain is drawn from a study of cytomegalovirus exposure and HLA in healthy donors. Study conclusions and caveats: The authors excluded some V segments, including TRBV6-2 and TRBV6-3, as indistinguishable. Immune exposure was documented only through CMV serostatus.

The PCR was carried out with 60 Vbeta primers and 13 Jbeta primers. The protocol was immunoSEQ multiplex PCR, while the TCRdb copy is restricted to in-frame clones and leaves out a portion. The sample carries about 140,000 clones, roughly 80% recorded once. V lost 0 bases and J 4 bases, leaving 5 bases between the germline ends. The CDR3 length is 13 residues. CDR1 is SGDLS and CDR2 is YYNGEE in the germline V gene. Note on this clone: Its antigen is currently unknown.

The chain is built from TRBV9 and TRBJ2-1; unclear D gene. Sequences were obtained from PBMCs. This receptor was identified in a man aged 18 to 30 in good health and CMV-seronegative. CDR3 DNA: TGTGCCAGCAGCGTAGCGACTTACAATGAGCAGTTCTTC. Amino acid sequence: CASSVATYNEQFF.